This T cell receptor beta chain was captured in a study of blood T cell repertoires in COVID-19. Study as a whole: From T cells, B-cell-depleted T cells, or PBMCs came the material, which was cDNA or gDNA.

Sequencing used immunoSEQ multiplex PCR; TCRdb keeps in-frame clones, though not all of them. The sample has about 260,000 clones, about nine tenths seen once; the top ten hold 4%. V was clipped by 0 bases and J by 4 bases; unmatched bases: 1. The CDR3 is 14 amino acids. CDR1 and CDR2 (germline): SGHRS, YFSETQ. The chain has TRBV5-1 and TRBJ2-5; 9 bases match TRBD2. Sample: peripheral blood. This clonotype was sampled from a man in his sixties who had recovered from COVID-19. The CDR3 DNA reads TGCGCCAGCAGCTTGGGAGCGGGGGGAGAGACCCAGTACTTC. Translated: CASSLGAGGETQYF.